These 11 T cell receptor beta chains were sequenced from one sample in a study of blood T cell repertoires in COVID-19. Sequencing used immunoSEQ multiplex PCR; TCRdb keeps in-frame clones, though not all of them. This sample has roughly 87,000 clones, with about 85% found just once. The material sequenced was peripheral blood. Source of these receptors: a woman of 80 years or more with COVID-19, enrolled during active disease.

This clone was seen a few times. The V gene is TRBV7-2, the J gene TRBJ1-5; D remains ambiguous. Germline assignment: CDR1 SGHTA and CDR2 FQGNSA. V was shortened by 1 base and J by 0 bases, with 7 bases between the two germline ends. The CDR3 extends over 15 amino acids. CDR3 bases: TGTGCCAGCAGCTTAGAGTGGGCTAGCAATCAGCCCCAGCATTTT. Protein: CASSLEWASNQPQHF.

V usage is TRBV3-1 (or the pseudogene TRBV3-2) and J usage is TRBJ1-5; D ambiguous. Looked up from germline, CDR1 is LGHDT and CDR2 is YNNKEL (reference sequence). V lost 0 bases and J 7 bases, leaving 10 bases between the germline ends. This CDR3 is built from 14 residues. The CDR3 protein is CASSQDSSGQPQHF. CDR3 bases: TGTGCCAGCAGCCAAGATTCTAGCGGGCAGCCCCAGCATTTT.

The gene calls are TRBV2 and TRBJ1-3; D uncertain. Germline loops: CDR1 SNHLY, CDR2 FYNNEI. This CDR3 spans 15 amino acids. V lost 3 bases, J lost 0 bases, and 9 bases lay in between. In DNA form, the CDR3 reads TGTGCCAGCAGTGAGTCTGCAGGCTCTGGAAACACCATATATTTT. This sequence encodes CASSESAGSGNTIYF.

The CDR3 nucleotides are TGTGCCAGCAGCAAAGCTGAGACAGGGGATTACACTGAAGCTTTCTTT. Protein product: CASSKAETGDYTEAFF. This chain joins TRBV21-1 and TRBJ1-1; whether TRBD1, the table's D call, matches the DNA was not checked. TRBV21-1 is assigned pseudogene status. The CDR3 extends over 16 amino acids.

V is TRBV19 and J is TRBJ2-3, with 10 positions matching TRBD2. This CDR3 is 15 amino acids long. Germline loops: CDR1 LNHDA, CDR2 SQIVND (reference sequence). V lost 5 bases and J lost 4; bases outside the gene matches: 6. For the CDR3, the DNA is TGTGCCAGTAGTTCGAGACTAGCGGGCGCAGATACGCAGTATTTT. As protein: CASSSRLAGADTQYF.

This chain joins TRBV6-2 or TRBV6-3 and TRBJ1-5, with D possibly TRBD1 on 5 matching bases. CDR1 and CDR2 (germline): MNHEY, SVGEGT. The ends were cut back, 5 bases at V and 2 bases at J, with 10 bases in the middle. The CDR3 runs 14 residues. CDR3 residues: CASSTFRGNQPQHF. The CDR3 DNA reads TGTGCCAGCAGTACCTTCAGGGGCAATCAGCCCCAGCATTTT.

This clone has just a few counts. The chain has TRBV2 and TRBJ2-5, with D perhaps matching TRBD2 (6 bases). Germline V gives CDR1 SNHLY, CDR2 FYNNEI. Trimming took off 6 bases at V and 3 bases at J, with 11 bases between the two ends. The CDR3 runs to 13 residues. The CDR3 is CASSWGDEETQYF. CDR3 bases: TGTGCCAGCAGCTGGGGGGACGAAGAGACCCAGTACTTC. Filled out from reference TRBV2 and TRBJ2-5, the complete variable domain reads EPEVTQTPSHQVTQMGQEVILRCVPISNHLYFYWYRQILGQKVEFLVSFYNNEISEKSEIFDDQFSVERPDGSNFTLKIRSTKLEDSAMYFCASSWGDEETQYFGPGTRLLVL.

The rearrangement joins TRBV27 to TRBJ2-2, with D perhaps TRBD2 (5 bases). V was pared by 6 bases and J by 4 bases, with 12 bases between. The germline V gene has CDR1 MNHEY and CDR2 SMNVEV (reference sequence). The CDR3 has 14 amino acids. The DNA of the CDR3 is TGTGCCAGCAGCCCCCGGGGAGCCACCGGGGAGCTGTTTTTT. This sequence encodes CASSPRGATGELFF.

The CDR3 sequence is CASSPLGGGGGYTF. The CDR3 DNA follows: TGTGCCAGCAGCCCACTCGGGGGGGGAGGTGGCTACACCTTC. This chain uses TRBV9 with TRBJ1-2, with D tentatively TRBD1 (5 bases). The V and J ends lost 4 bases and 7 bases respectively, with 17 bases between them. The CDR3 has 14 amino acids. The germline CDR1 and CDR2 sequences are SGDLS and YYNGEE.

V gene TRBV6-5 combines with J gene TRBJ2-7; possibly TRBD2 for D (6 bases). The CDR3 sequence is 14 residues long. CDR1 and CDR2 (germline): MNHEY, SVGAGI. The ends were cut back, 7 bases at V and 2 bases at J, with 15 bases in the middle. CDR3 amino acids: CASTTSSGTYEQYF. The CDR3 DNA reads as TGTGCCAGCACCACTAGCTCAGGTACCTACGAGCAGTACTTC.

This clone was found once. This sequence joins TRBV19 and TRBJ2-3, with 8 positions matching TRBD1. V shed 5 bases, J shed 4 bases, and the junction held 11 bases outside the gene matches. The CDR3 covers 16 residues. The germline CDR1 and CDR2 sequences are LNHDA and SQIVND (reference sequence). The CDR3 DNA is TGTGCCAGTAGTCACCGGACAGGGACGGGGGCAGATACGCAGTATTTT. Its translation is CASSHRTGTGADTQYF.